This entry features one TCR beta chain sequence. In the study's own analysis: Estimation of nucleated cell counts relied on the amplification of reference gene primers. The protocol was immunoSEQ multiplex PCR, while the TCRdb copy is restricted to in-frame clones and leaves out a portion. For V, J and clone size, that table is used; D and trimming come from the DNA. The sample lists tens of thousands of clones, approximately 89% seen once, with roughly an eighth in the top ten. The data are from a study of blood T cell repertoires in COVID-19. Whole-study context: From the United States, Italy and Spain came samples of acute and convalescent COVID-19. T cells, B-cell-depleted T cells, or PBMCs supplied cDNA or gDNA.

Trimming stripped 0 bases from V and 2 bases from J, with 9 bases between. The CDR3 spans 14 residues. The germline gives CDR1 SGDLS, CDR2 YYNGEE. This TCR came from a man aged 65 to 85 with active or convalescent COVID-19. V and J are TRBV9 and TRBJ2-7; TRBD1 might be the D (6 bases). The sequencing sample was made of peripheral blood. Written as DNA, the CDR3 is TGTGCCAGCAGCGTAGGTACAGGGACCTACGAGCAGTACTTC. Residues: CASSVGTGTYEQYF. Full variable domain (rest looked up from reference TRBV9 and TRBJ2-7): DSGVTQTPKHLITATGQRVTLRCSPRSGDLSVYWYQQSLDQGLQFLIQYYNGEERAKGNILERFSAQQFPDLHSELNLSSLELGDSALYFCASSVGTGTYEQYFGPGTRLTVT.